There are a few counts of the clone carrying this TCR beta chain. Its antigen is as yet unknown. These data are taken from a study of cytomegalovirus exposure and HLA in healthy donors. The donors were members of the 120-subject validation cohort (separate from the approximately 670-subject first cohort). Clones were sequenced by immunoSEQ multiplex PCR, and TCRdb holds only the in-frame ones, with some missing. This table holds under 150,000 clones, around 87% found once. Findings of the study overall: According to reports, the classifier identified cytomegalovirus status with high specificity and sensitivity. In vitro testing confirmed three CMV-associated chains as specific for CMV antigens. Subsequent analysis revealed that first-cohort TCR clusters tended to co-occur in the 90 to 150 validation repertoires.

The sequenced sample consisted of PBMCs. The clonotype comes from a young man in good health and CMV-seropositive.

Written as DNA, the CDR3 is TGTGCCAGCAGGGATAGCGGGAGGACCACAGATACGCAGTATTTT. It yields the protein CASRDSGRTTDTQYF. The J gene is TRBJ2-3, the V gene TRBV2; the match to TRBD2 covers 10 bases. The J segment lost 2 bases and the V segment lost 6 bases, leaving 5 bases of the junction unmatched. This CDR3 is built from 15 residues. Germline CDR1 and CDR2: SNHLY and FYNNEI.